A selection of T cell receptor beta chains follows, all from one sample in a study of cytomegalovirus exposure and HLA in healthy donors. The method was immunoSEQ multiplex PCR; TCRdb's version includes in-frame clones alone and lacks a portion of them. The sample contains 200,000 to 300,000 clones, approximately 90% of which appear only once. Source material: PBMCs. The source is a man aged 18 to 30 in good health and CMV-seronegative. Both conserved end residues are part of each CDR3. D genes are given only for firm matches. Part of the rows lack a size; the others show once, few, many or a class for expanded clones.

D gene: .; J gene: TRBJ2-7; clone size: .; V gene: TRBV27; CDR3 length: 14; CDR3 protein: CASSPGVGAYEQYF; CDR3 DNA: TGTGCCAGCAGTCCGGGGGTAGGTGCCTACGAGCAGTACTTC
D gene: .; J gene: TRBJ2-1; clone size: .; V gene: TRBV29-1; CDR3 length: 15; CDR3 protein: CSVEAGYPEYNEQFF; CDR3 DNA: TGCAGCGTTGAGGCGGGGTACCCGGAGTACAATGAGCAGTTCTTC
D gene: .; J gene: TRBJ2-5; clone size: .; V gene: TRBV19; CDR3 length: 14; CDR3 protein: CASSIGNSQETQYF; CDR3 DNA: TGTGCCAGTAGTATAGGAAACAGCCAAGAGACCCAGTACTTC
D gene: TRBD1; J gene: TRBJ1-2; clone size: .; V gene: TRBV4-1; CDR3 length: 17; CDR3 protein: CASSPKYPGQGDYGYTF; CDR3 DNA: TGCGCCAGCAGCCCTAAGTATCCGGGACAGGGGGACTATGGCTACACCTTC
D gene: .; J gene: TRBJ1-1; clone size: .; V gene: TRBV7-8; CDR3 length: 17; CDR3 protein: CASSERRTEILNTEAFF; CDR3 DNA: TGTGCCAGCAGCGAGAGGAGGACAGAGATCCTGAACACTGAAGCTTTCTTT
D gene: .; J gene: TRBJ1-1; clone size: .; V gene: TRBV4-1; CDR3 length: 12; CDR3 protein: CASSTVDTEAFF; CDR3 DNA: TGCGCCAGCAGCACTGTAGACACTGAAGCTTTCTTT
D gene: TRBD2; J gene: TRBJ2-5; clone size: .; V gene: TRBV2; CDR3 length: 14; CDR3 protein: CASSERTSGETQYF; CDR3 DNA: TGTGCCAGCAGCGAGAGGACTAGCGGGGAGACCCAGTACTTC
D gene: TRBD2; J gene: TRBJ2-1; clone size: .; V gene: TRBV10-3; CDR3 length: 10; CDR3 protein: CAITGREAFF; CDR3 DNA: TGTGCCATCACGGGACGGGAGGCGTTCTTC
D gene: .; J gene: TRBJ2-1; clone size: once; V gene: TRBV5-6; CDR3 length: 15; CDR3 protein: CASSRSRYSYNEQFF; CDR3 DNA: TGTGCCAGCAGCCGGTCCCGCTATTCCTACAATGAGCAGTTCTTC
D gene: TRBD2; J gene: TRBJ2-7; clone size: once; V gene: TRBV5-4; CDR3 length: 15; CDR3 protein: CASSGLAGEGLEQYF; CDR3 DNA: TGTGCCAGCAGCGGACTAGCGGGAGAGGGACTCGAGCAGTACTTC
D gene: TRBD2; J gene: TRBJ2-1; clone size: once; V gene: TRBV4-3; CDR3 length: 16; CDR3 protein: CASSQDRASGKNEQFF; CDR3 DNA: TGCGCCAGCAGCCAAGATCGAGCTAGCGGGAAGAATGAGCAGTTCTTC
D gene: .; J gene: TRBJ1-6; clone size: .; V gene: TRBV6-4; CDR3 length: 14; CDR3 protein: CASSPDRLSSPLHF; CDR3 DNA: TGTGCCAGCAGCCCCGACAGGCTTTCTTCACCCCTCCACTTT
D gene: .; J gene: TRBJ2-2; clone size: .; V gene: TRBV27; CDR3 length: 16; CDR3 protein: CASSFSLGGGTGELFF; CDR3 DNA: TGTGCCAGCAGTTTTAGTTTGGGAGGGGGCACCGGGGAGCTGTTTTTT
D gene: .; J gene: TRBJ1-6; clone size: .; V gene: TRBV4-1; CDR3 length: 14; CDR3 protein: CASSQTTRRSPLHF; CDR3 DNA: TGCGCCAGCAGCCAAACGACTCGGCGTTCACCCCTCCACTTT
D gene: TRBD2; J gene: TRBJ2-7; clone size: .; V gene: TRBV7-2; CDR3 length: 14; CDR3 protein: CASSTLAIGYEQYF; CDR3 DNA: TGTGCCAGCAGCACACTAGCGATTGGTTACGAGCAGTACTTC
D gene: .; J gene: TRBJ1-2; clone size: .; V gene: TRBV13; CDR3 length: 13; CDR3 protein: CASSWGQNYGYTF; CDR3 DNA: TGTGCCAGCAGCTGGGGGCAAAACTATGGCTACACCTTC
D gene: .; J gene: TRBJ2-7; clone size: once; V gene: TRBV28; CDR3 length: 14; CDR3 protein: CASIMGRARGEQYF; CDR3 DNA: TGTGCCAGCATCATGGGCAGGGCGCGAGGCGAGCAGTACTTC
D gene: .; J gene: TRBJ1-1; clone size: .; V gene: TRBV28; CDR3 length: 11; CDR3 protein: CASSLSGEAFF; CDR3 DNA: TGTGCCAGCAGTTTGAGCGGTGAAGCTTTCTTT
D gene: TRBD1; J gene: TRBJ2-3; clone size: .; V gene: TRBV7-2; CDR3 length: 13; CDR3 protein: CASSYRTGHTQYF; CDR3 DNA: TGTGCCAGCAGCTACAGGACAGGCCATACGCAGTATTTT
D gene: .; J gene: TRBJ1-5; clone size: .; V gene: TRBV18; CDR3 length: 16; CDR3 protein: CASSPRQDHGNQPQHF; CDR3 DNA: TGTGCCAGCTCACCCCGACAAGACCATGGGAATCAGCCCCAGCATTTT
D gene: .; J gene: TRBJ2-7; clone size: .; V gene: TRBV7-3; CDR3 length: 14; CDR3 protein: CASSLQANAYEQYF; CDR3 DNA: TGTGCCAGCAGCTTACAAGCGAACGCCTACGAGCAGTACTTC
D gene: .; J gene: TRBJ1-5; clone size: .; V gene: TRBV12-2; CDR3 length: 17; CDR3 protein: CASRFPPKWGGNQPQHF; CDR3 DNA: TGTGCAAGTCGCTTCCCACCAAAATGGGGAGGCAATCAGCCCCAGCATTTT
D gene: .; J gene: TRBJ2-5; clone size: .; V gene: TRBV10-3; CDR3 length: 12; CDR3 protein: CAISGGRETQYF; CDR3 DNA: TGTGCCATCAGTGGCGGCCGGGAGACCCAGTACTTC
D gene: .; J gene: TRBJ2-7; clone size: .; V gene: TRBV11-2; CDR3 length: 15; CDR3 protein: CASSLSQGFSYEQYF; CDR3 DNA: TGTGCCAGCAGCTTAAGCCAGGGTTTCTCCTACGAGCAGTACTTC
D gene: .; J gene: TRBJ2-6; clone size: .; V gene: TRBV5-1; CDR3 length: 18; CDR3 protein: CASSAKPTVLPGANVLTF; CDR3 DNA: TGCGCCAGCAGCGCCAAACCGACAGTCTTACCCGGGGCCAACGTCCTGACTTTC
D gene: TRBD1; J gene: TRBJ2-7; clone size: .; V gene: TRBV7-2; CDR3 length: 14; CDR3 protein: CASSSPGQGDEQYF; CDR3 DNA: TGTGCCAGCAGCTCACCGGGACAGGGGGACGAGCAGTACTTC
D gene: .; J gene: TRBJ2-2; clone size: .; V gene: TRBV27; CDR3 length: 14; CDR3 protein: CASSSLGGTGELFF; CDR3 DNA: TGTGCCAGCAGTTCCCTGGGGGGAACCGGGGAGCTGTTTTTT
D gene: .; J gene: TRBJ2-1; clone size: .; V gene: TRBV5-4; CDR3 length: 15; CDR3 protein: CASHENMDSHNEQFF; CDR3 DNA: TGTGCCAGCCATGAAAATATGGACAGCCACAATGAGCAGTTCTTC
D gene: .; J gene: TRBJ2-1; clone size: .; V gene: TRBV6-1; CDR3 length: 15; CDR3 protein: CASISRHSSYNEQFF; CDR3 DNA: TGTGCCAGCATTTCTCGTCATAGCTCCTACAATGAGCAGTTCTTC
D gene: TRBD1; J gene: TRBJ1-1; clone size: .; V gene: TRBV13; CDR3 length: 13; CDR3 protein: CASSVQGANEAFF; CDR3 DNA: TGTGCCAGCAGCGTACAGGGGGCAAATGAAGCTTTCTTT
D gene: .; J gene: TRBJ2-7; clone size: .; V gene: TRBV27; CDR3 length: 14; CDR3 protein: CASSSPGPRYEQYF; CDR3 DNA: TGTGCCAGCAGTTCACCGGGTCCGCGGTACGAGCAGTACTTC
D gene: .; J gene: TRBJ1-1; clone size: .; V gene: TRBV6-5; CDR3 length: 14; CDR3 protein: CASSPRDSNTEAFF; CDR3 DNA: TGTGCCAGCAGCCCCAGGGACTCGAACACTGAAGCTTTCTTT
D gene: TRBD2; J gene: TRBJ2-5; clone size: few; V gene: TRBV11-2; CDR3 length: 14; CDR3 protein: CASGPTSGGETQYF; CDR3 DNA: TGTGCCAGCGGGCCGACTAGCGGGGGGGAGACCCAGTACTTC
D gene: TRBD2; J gene: TRBJ2-5; clone size: .; V gene: TRBV5-1; CDR3 length: 18; CDR3 protein: CASSSGLAGGLFLKTQYF; CDR3 DNA: TGCGCCAGCAGCTCGGGACTAGCGGGAGGGTTGTTTCTAAAGACCCAGTACTTC
D gene: .; J gene: TRBJ1-1; clone size: .; V gene: TRBV5-1; CDR3 length: 12; CDR3 protein: CASRGPDTEAFF; CDR3 DNA: TGCGCCAGCAGGGGCCCTGACACTGAAGCTTTCTTT